The entry below describes one TCR beta chain. These data come from a study of blood T cell repertoires in COVID-19. Study at large: Italy, Spain and the United States were the sources of the convalescent and acute COVID-19 samples. T cells, B-cell-depleted T cells, or PBMCs supplied cDNA or gDNA.

In the original workflow: How many nucleated cells were present was estimated from reference gene primer amplification. The method was immunoSEQ multiplex PCR; TCRdb's version includes in-frame clones alone and lacks a portion of them. V and J calls plus clone size are reproduced from that table; the DNA served to infer D and trimming. The sample includes under 150,000 clones, more than 75% of them seen just once. Germline CDR1 reads SGHRS; CDR2 reads YFSETQ. The CDR3 spans 16 residues. After removal of 1 base from V and 1 base from J, the junction contained 4 bases not matched to a gene. J is TRBJ2-3 and V is TRBV5-1; 9 nucleotides match TRBD2. This TCR was sampled from a woman in her 40s with acute or convalescent COVID-19. The sequenced material came from peripheral blood. The chain's CDR3 is CASSLRASGGTDTQYF. CDR3 nucleotide sequence: TGCGCCAGCAGCTTGAGAGCTAGCGGGGGCACAGATACGCAGTATTTT.